The 17 T cell receptor beta chains below all came from one sample that was sequenced in a study of T-cell memory formation after mild COVID-19. MiXCR, run by TCRdb on the 5' RACE reads, gives a single entry per CDR3 protein. This table holds about 130,000 distinct CDR3 sequences, approximately 17% found once. The specimen sequenced was PBMCs or a T cell subset sorted from them (not recorded which). These receptors all stem from a man aged 18 to 29 who had mild COVID-19 (a few samples of this study predate the infection). Cell type and time point are not known.

This clonotype was observed a handful of times. The chain is built from TRBV5-1 and TRBJ1-2; a weak D match, TRBD1 (6 bases). V lost 0 bases to trimming and J lost 8 bases, with 11 bases between them. Germline-derived CDR1 and CDR2 are SGHRS and YFSETQ. There are 13 residues in the CDR3. CDR3 in amino acids: CASSLVGDNGYTF. Here the CDR3 DNA reads TGCGCCAGCAGCTTGGTGGGGGACAACGGCTACACCTTC.

This clonotype was recorded at least ten times. The chain carries TRBV10-3 and TRBJ2-1; D not resolved. The CDR3 is 19 residues long. Germline CDR1 reads ENHRY; CDR2 reads SYGVKD. V gave up 8 bases and J gave up 0 bases, with 26 bases separating them. CDR3 residues: CAIAETARPLAGSYNEQFF. CDR3 bases: TGTGCCATCGCGGAGACCGCAAGACCTTTGGCTGGCTCCTACAATGAGCAGTTCTTC.

The V and J genes are TRBV7-9 and TRBJ1-1, with D possibly TRBD1 on 6 matching bases. The CDR3 totals 13 residues. Germline loops: CDR1 SEHNR, CDR2 FQNEAQ (reference sequence). V was shortened by 5 bases and J by 6 bases, with 13 bases between the two germline ends. CDR3 loop: CASSLDRIAEAFF. CDR3 nucleotides: TGTGCCAGCAGCCTAGACAGGATCGCTGAAGCTTTCTTT.

This clonotype was counted between two and nine times. The rearrangement links TRBV4-3 to TRBJ2-1; unclear D gene. V shed 1 base and J shed 0 bases, with 7 bases lying between them. Per germline, CDR1 LGHNA and CDR2 YSLEER. CDR3 length: 15 residues. The CDR3 loop reads CASSQVGGSYNEQFF. The CDR3 DNA reads as TGCGCCAGCAGCCAAGTGGGTGGCTCCTACAATGAGCAGTTCTTC.

In its sample, this clonotype was seen many times. The V gene is TRBV5-1, the J gene TRBJ2-1, with D possibly matching TRBD1 (5 bases). This CDR3 region has 13 residues. CDR1 is SGHRS, CDR2 YFSETQ, per germline. The V end lost 4 bases, the J end lost 7 bases, and 12 bases lay between the germline ends. The DNA for the CDR3 is TGCGCCAGCAGCGAAGGGGAAATAAATGAGCAGTTCTTC. It yields the protein CASSEGEINEQFF.

The CDR3 sequence is CASRIRGQYGYTF. CDR3 nucleotides: TGTGCCAGCAGAATCAGGGGGCAATATGGCTACACCTTC. V is TRBV6-5 and J is TRBJ1-2; 8 nucleotides line up with TRBD1. Germline CDR1 reads MNHEY; CDR2 reads SVGAGI. Trimming cost V 6 bases and J 5 bases; bases outside gene matches: 5. CDR3 length: 13 amino acids.

This clonotype was counted only a few times. This chain joins TRBV12-3 or TRBV12-4 and TRBJ2-2; D gene uncertain. With 6 bases removed from V and 7 bases from J, the gap between germline ends came to 9 bases. This CDR3 spans 12 amino acids. CDR3: CASRGSVGELFF. For the CDR3, the DNA is TGTGCCAGCAGGGGGTCCGTCGGGGAGCTGTTTTTT.

Only a few counts were recorded for this clonotype. CDR3 sequence: CASSALGWNTGELFF. The CDR3 DNA follows: TGTGCCAGCAGCGCCCTCGGGTGGAACACCGGGGAGCTGTTTTTT. The chain employs TRBV7-2 and TRBJ2-2; D remains ambiguous. The CDR3 runs 15 residues. Germline V gene sequence: CDR1 SGHTA, CDR2 FQGNSA. Trimming removed 5 bases from V and 1 base from J, with 11 bases in between.

The sample holds a few counts of this clonotype. The chain joins TRBV11-2 to TRBJ2-7; D gene ambiguous. Germline CDR1 reads SGHAT; CDR2 reads FQNNGV. This CDR3 is 17 amino acids long. Trimming pared 4 bases from V and 1 base from J, leaving 20 bases between. The CDR3 sequence: CASSSYRGPIGSYEQYF. CDR3 nucleotide sequence: TGTGCCAGCAGCTCCTATCGCGGTCCTATCGGGTCCTACGAGCAGTACTTC.

In this sample, this clonotype turned up a few times. The chain combines TRBV19 with TRBJ2-4, with unresolved D. The germline CDR1 and CDR2 sequences are LNHDA and SQIVND (reference sequence). The CDR3 consists of 15 residues. Trimming removed 3 bases at V and 3 bases at J, with 12 bases between. As DNA, the CDR3 is TGTGCCAGTAGTATCAGTAGGATCGGCAAAAACATTCAGTACTTC. Its translation: CASSISRIGKNIQYF.

The chain carries TRBV7-2 and TRBJ2-5; a possible D gene is TRBD2 (5 bases). This CDR3 region has 15 residues. Germline V gene data show CDR1 as SGHTA and CDR2 as FQGNSA. Deletions cut 1 base from V and 3 bases from J, with 12 bases between. The CDR3 nucleotides are TGTGCCAGCAGCTTAGTGGCACCGGGAAAAGAGACCCAGTACTTC. Its protein product is CASSLVAPGKETQYF.

This clonotype appeared a few times. This chain links TRBV6-5 with TRBJ2-5; 9 nucleotides match TRBD1. Trimming took 8 bases from V and 4 from J; bases not matched to a gene: 5. This CDR3 spans 13 amino acids. Looked up from germline, CDR1 is MNHEY and CDR2 is SVGAGI. This chain's CDR3 is CASLWGQGETQYF. The CDR3 DNA follows: TGTGCCAGCCTTTGGGGACAGGGAGAGACCCAGTACTTC.

The chain's CDR3 is CASRSTGGDEQFF. CDR3 sequence (DNA): TGTGCCAGCAGATCTACAGGGGGCGATGAGCAGTTCTTC. The genes are TRBV6-5 and TRBJ2-1; 9 positions agree with TRBD1. V shed 6 bases, J shed 8 bases, and the junction held 5 bases outside the gene matches. The CDR3 has 13 amino acids. Germline V gene sequence: CDR1 MNHEY, CDR2 SVGAGI.

The chain has TRBV29-1 and TRBJ2-1; TRBD2 matches at 9 bases. Germline loops: CDR1 SQVTM, CDR2 ANQGSEA. Losses at the gene ends were 7 bases for V and 0 bases for J; bases not matched to a gene: 10. This CDR3 spans 16 amino acids. This CDR3 reads CSAPAGGASSYNEQFF. The CDR3 DNA follows: TGCAGCGCTCCAGCGGGGGGCGCCAGCTCCTACAATGAGCAGTTCTTC.

The sample holds a few counts of this clonotype. J is TRBJ2-7 and V is TRBV7-8; TRBD2 agrees at 10 bases. This CDR3 has 13 amino acids. Germline V CDR1 and CDR2: SGHVS, FQNEAQ. Trimming at V came to 5 bases and at J to 2 bases, leaving 0 bases not matched to a gene. The CDR3 DNA reads as TGTGCCAGCAGCGGACTAGCGGCCTACGAGCAGTACGTC. This translates into CASSGLAAYEQYV.

This clonotype was counted a few times. The V call is TRBV5-1, the J call TRBJ1-3; D might be TRBD1 (5 bases). V was clipped by 7 bases and J by 2 bases, with 10 bases between them. Germline V gene lookup returns CDR1 SGHRS and CDR2 YFSETQ. There are 13 residues in the CDR3. CDR3 residues: CASGTGTGNTIYF. In DNA, the CDR3 is TGCGCCAGCGGGACGGGGACTGGAAACACCATATATTTT.

The rearrangement uses TRBV5-1 and TRBJ2-5; 7 nucleotides match TRBD2. Germline trimming cut 0 bases from V and 5 bases from J; bases unmatched to any gene: 7. The CDR3 loop spans 15 amino acids. The germline V gene encodes CDR1 SGHRS and CDR2 YFSETQ. CDR3: CASSLAGTTGETQYF. The CDR3 DNA reads TGCGCCAGCAGCTTGGCCGGGACTACCGGCGAGACCCAGTACTTC.